The subject of this entry is one TCR beta chain. Original methodology: It was from reference gene primer amplification that nucleated cell counts were estimated. Sequencing was performed with immunoSEQ multiplex PCR; in TCRdb, only in-frame clones are kept and a portion is missing. V and J calls and clone size follow that table, whereas D and trimming were derived from the DNA. The sample includes 72,000 or so clones, around 83% of them seen just once. The data were obtained in a study of blood T cell repertoires in COVID-19. Looking at the study overall: Samples of COVID-19 (acute and convalescent) were obtained from the United States, Italy and Spain. PBMCs, B-cell-depleted T cells, or T cells provided the cDNA or gDNA that made up the material.

With 4 bases removed from V and 7 bases from J, the gap between germline ends came to 10 bases. The CDR3 spans 13 residues. Germline V gene data show CDR1 as MRHNA and CDR2 as SNTAGT. Sequenced: peripheral blood. The chain couples TRBV6-4 to TRBJ2-2; TRBD2 is a possible D gene (5 bases). The clonotype originates from a woman older than 75 with active or convalescent COVID-19. The CDR3 loop reads CASSGARDGELFF. CDR3 bases: TGTGCCAGCAGTGGAGCGAGGGACGGGGAGCTGTTTTTT.